Included here is one T cell receptor (beta chain) sequence, with context. The antigen is not known. The V gene lost 2 bases and the J gene lost 2 bases, with 14 bases spanning the gap. The CDR3 length is 16 residues. CDR1 is SEHNR, CDR2 FQNEAQ, per germline (reference sequence). This entry comes from a study of T cell repertoires in cytomegalovirus infection. The wider study: CMV infection together with matching HLA type was indicated by public TCR beta signatures. Findings of the study overall: Summed public TCR beta family frequency identified CMV carriers bearing the relevant HLA. CMV-specific HLA-C-restricted TCR beta clonotypes dominated the ex vivo response.

TCRdb used MiXCR to reprocess the reads, holding one entry per CDR3 protein. Here the sample spans 680,000 or so distinct CDR3 sequences, 35% to 40% being singletons. The chain couples TRBV7-9 to TRBJ2-3; possible D gene TRBD2, 7 bases. The receptor was derived from a human donor in good health (CMV status not recorded). Some clones in this sample may be carry-over from other donors' samples. The specimen sequenced was PBMCs. CDR3 nucleotides: TGTGCCAGCAGCTTACGGGGGGCAGGGGTCACAGATACGCAGTATTTT. This codes for CASSLRGAGVTDTQYF.